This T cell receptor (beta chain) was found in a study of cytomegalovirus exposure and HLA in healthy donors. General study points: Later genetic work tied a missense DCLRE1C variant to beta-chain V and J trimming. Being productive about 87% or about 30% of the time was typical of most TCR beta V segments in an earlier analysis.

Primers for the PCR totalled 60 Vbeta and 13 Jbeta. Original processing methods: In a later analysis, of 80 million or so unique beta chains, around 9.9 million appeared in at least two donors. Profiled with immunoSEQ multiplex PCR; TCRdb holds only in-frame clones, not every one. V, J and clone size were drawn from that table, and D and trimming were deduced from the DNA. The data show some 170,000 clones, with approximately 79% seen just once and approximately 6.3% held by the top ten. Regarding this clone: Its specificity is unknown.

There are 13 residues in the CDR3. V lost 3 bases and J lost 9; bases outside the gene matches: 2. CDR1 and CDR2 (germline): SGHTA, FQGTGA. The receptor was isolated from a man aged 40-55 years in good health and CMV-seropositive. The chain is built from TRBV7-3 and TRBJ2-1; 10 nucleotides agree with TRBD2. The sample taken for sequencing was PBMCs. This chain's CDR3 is CASSFGTSVEQFF. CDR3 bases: TGTGCCAGCAGCTTCGGGACTAGCGTTGAGCAGTTCTTC.